This is a list of T cell receptor beta chains from one sample in a study of control samples from healthy donors and cancer patients. The repertoire was sequenced with immunoSEQ multiplex PCR; TCRdb's copy has only in-frame clones and lacks some. The table lists over 85,000 clones, approximately 87% of them singletons. Sample: PBMCs. These receptors were taken from a woman aged 60-70 years with lung cancer. The conserved cysteine and the conserved F or W are not part of the CDR3 here. The order of the fields is CDR3 protein, J gene, V gene.

ASSPQDREDGYT,TRBJ1-2,TRBV18
ASSPRVQETQY,TRBJ2-5,TRBV18
ASSLDQFVSLYGYT,TRBJ1-2,TRBV11-2
ASSQDQGARAF,TRBJ1-1,TRBV3-1/TRBV3-2
ASSHGPGEQY,TRBJ2-7,TRBV3-1/TRBV3-2
ASSSGVNQPQH,TRBJ1-5,TRBV7-3
ASSPDKPSYEQY,TRBJ2-7,TRBV5-1
ASSQVPGVDTEAF,TRBJ1-1,TRBV4-1
ASSYSYTGAGGYT,TRBJ1-2,TRBV6-5
ASTRRVGQADTQY,TRBJ2-3,TRBV6-5
ASSVGTGGHEQY,TRBJ2-7,TRBV19
ASSLGGLTRDEQY,TRBJ2-7,TRBV2
AWSVRAYEGTDTQY,TRBJ2-3,TRBV30
ASRLQGSYNEQF,TRBJ2-1,TRBV5-1
SVPGQGDGYT,TRBJ1-2,TRBV29-1
ATSSPTGRSEQY,TRBJ2-7,TRBV15
ASSEGWQGADGYT,TRBJ1-2,TRBV6-1
ASSTGTGDYGYT,TRBJ1-2,TRBV6-6
ASSLRGASTDTQY,TRBJ2-3,TRBV5-1
ASTPSLVAEQF,TRBJ2-1,TRBV6-5
ASSSGTQMAQY,TRBJ2-5,TRBV5-8
ASSSGDFGDEQY,TRBJ2-7,TRBV7-3
ASSSRDTYNEQF,TRBJ2-1,TRBV7-9
ASSSRLVLNNEQF,TRBJ2-1,TRBV11-2
ARPGPQAPSYNSPLH,TRBJ1-6,TRBV25-1
ASSLGLSNYGYT,TRBJ1-2,TRBV7-2
ASSTGLDSPLH,TRBJ1-6,TRBV19
ASSLGGAETQY,TRBJ2-5,TRBV28
ASSQDLGGSGYGYT,TRBJ1-2,TRBV3-1/TRBV3-2
ASSLQGVGTEAF,TRBJ1-1,TRBV7-2
ASSVTGYYGYT,TRBJ1-2,TRBV12-3/TRBV12-4
ASSVAVLPNEKLF,TRBJ1-4,TRBV9
ASSLDLSSGNTIY,TRBJ1-3,TRBV6-5
ASGLAGEETQY,TRBJ2-5,TRBV3-1/TRBV3-2
ASSKGQVQPQH,TRBJ1-5,TRBV7-9
ASSVSSKYGYT,TRBJ1-2,TRBV2
ASSSPTGYQETQY,TRBJ2-5,TRBV19
ATSRGRTEGHQPQH,TRBJ1-5,TRBV15
ASGGQGARGYT,TRBJ1-2,TRBV12-3/TRBV12-4
ASSAKPYPAGARETQY,TRBJ2-5,TRBV6-1